Listed here are 16 T cell receptor beta chains from one sample, sequenced in a study of shared clonotypes between healthy human individuals. Here immunoSEQ multiplex PCR was the method, and the copy in TCRdb shows in-frame clones only, minus some. The repertoire holds about 1 million clones, with around 74% as singletons. The sequencing sample was made of memory CD4+ T cells sorted from blood. The subset is: CD45RA-negative fraction. These receptors were obtained from a man aged 18-30 years in good health.

The chain employs TRBV6-6 and TRBJ1-1; 10 nucleotides line up with TRBD1. J lost 3 bases, V lost 2 bases, and 0 bases had no gene match. Germline V CDR1 and CDR2: MNHNY, SVGAGI (reference sequence). This CDR3 is 14 amino acids long. The CDR3: CASSYGTGDTEAFF. CDR3 DNA sequence: TGTGCCAGCAGTTACGGGACAGGGGACACTGAAGCTTTCTTT.

The chain links TRBV27 to TRBJ1-5, with unresolved D. The CDR3 runs to 13 residues. CDR1 and CDR2 from the germline V gene are MNHEY and SMNVEV (reference sequence). V dropped 3 bases and J dropped 7 bases, with 10 bases sitting between them. For the CDR3, the DNA is TGTGCCAGCAGTTTTTCCCTCGGGCAGCCCCAGCATTTT. Its translation is CASSFSLGQPQHF.

This clone was detected a few times. The rearrangement joins TRBV5-6 to TRBJ2-3; 15 nucleotides align to TRBD2. The V segment lost 4 bases and the J segment 2 bases; nucleotides outside the gene matches: 11. The CDR3 is 19 residues long. Germline CDR1 is SGHDT and CDR2 is YYEEEE. The CDR3 spells CASSARGLAGGALTDTQYF. In DNA, the CDR3 is TGTGCCAGCAGCGCCCGGGGACTAGCGGGAGGCGCTCTCACAGATACGCAGTATTTT.

The genes are TRBV11-2 and TRBJ2-3, with D perhaps TRBD1 (6 bases). Trimming pared 5 bases from V and 3 bases from J, leaving 12 bases between. CDR3 length: 14 residues. Looked up from germline, CDR1 is SGHAT and CDR2 is FQNNGV. The CDR3 reads CASSTEGTTDTQYF. The CDR3 DNA reads as TGTGCCAGCAGCACCGAAGGGACAACAGATACGCAGTATTTT.

The chain has TRBV5-6 and TRBJ1-6; 8 positions agree with TRBD1. Germline V gene data show CDR1 as SGHDT and CDR2 as YYEEEE. The CDR3 loop spans 14 amino acids. Trimming removed 4 bases from V and 5 bases from J; junction bases left unmatched: 2. In nucleotides, the CDR3 is TGTGCCAGCAGCCCGGGACAGGATAATTCACCCCTCCACTTT. Protein sequence: CASSPGQDNSPLHF.

V and J are TRBV18 and TRBJ1-5, with a tentative D call TRBD1 (5 bases). Trimming shortened V by 6 bases and J by 2 bases, and 14 bases separated the two germline ends. The CDR3 has 15 residues. Germline CDR1 reads KGHSH; CDR2 reads LQKENI. CDR3 loop: CASSPGQMGNQPQHF. DNA of the CDR3: TGTGCCAGCTCCCCGGGGCAAATGGGCAATCAGCCCCAGCATTTT.

The chain joins TRBV7-2 to TRBJ2-7; 10 nucleotides align to TRBD2. V trimming: 3 bases; J trimming: 5 bases; junction bases outside the gene matches: 4. The CDR3 has 14 residues. The germline V gene encodes CDR1 SGHTA and CDR2 FQGNSA. In nucleotides, the CDR3 is TGTGCCAGCAGCTTGACTAGCGGGTCGGACGAGCAGTACTTC. This sequence encodes CASSLTSGSDEQYF.

V is TRBV5-1 and J is TRBJ2-5, with D uncertain. The V end lost 2 bases, the J end lost 3 bases, and 8 bases lay between the germline ends. This CDR3 is 13 amino acids long. In germline, CDR1 is SGHRS, CDR2 YFSETQ. The CDR3 DNA is TGCGCCAGCAGCTTCGGGCCGGAAGAGACCCAGTACTTC. Its protein product is CASSFGPEETQYF.

The chain links TRBV5-6 to TRBJ2-2; D ambiguous. The germline gives CDR1 SGHDT, CDR2 YYEEEE. The CDR3 extends over 15 amino acids. The V and J ends lost 3 bases and 6 bases respectively, with 15 bases between them. The chain's CDR3 is CASSSYLWTPGELFF. The CDR3 DNA reads as TGTGCCAGCAGCTCATACCTATGGACGCCCGGGGAGCTGTTTTTT.

This chain links TRBV20-1 with TRBJ2-1; D gene ambiguous. Looked up from germline, CDR1 is DFQATT and CDR2 is SNEGSKA (reference sequence). Between the trimmed V and J ends, which lost 4 bases and 6 bases, there was a span of 7 bases. The CDR3 has 11 amino acids. The CDR3 loop reads CSATPGNEQFF. Written as DNA, the CDR3 is TGCAGTGCTACCCCGGGCAATGAGCAGTTCTTC.

The chain recombines TRBV5-1 with TRBJ1-2, with D unresolved. CDR1 and CDR2 (germline): SGHRS, YFSETQ. The CDR3 totals 12 residues. V lost 0 bases and J lost 5, with 5 bases in between. Written as DNA, the CDR3 is TGCGCCAGCAGCTTGGACTATTATGGCTACACCTTC. This sequence encodes CASSLDYYGYTF.

The rearrangement uses TRBV29-1 and TRBJ2-3; 8 nucleotides line up with TRBD2. Unmatched junction bases numbered 7, after V lost 3 bases and J lost 5 bases. Per germline, CDR1 SQVTM and CDR2 ANQGSEA. This CDR3 is 14 amino acids long. CDR3 bases: TGCAGCGTTGAGCGGGGGGCCGGAGTAGATACGCAGTATTTT. It codes for CSVERGAGVDTQYF.

This clone was counted a single time. The chain combines TRBV7-2 with TRBJ2-7, with D possibly TRBD1 on 6 matching bases. The CDR3 spans 14 residues. Trimming stripped 5 bases from V and 2 bases from J, with 13 bases between. Per the germline V gene, CDR1 is SGHTA and CDR2 is FQGNSA. The CDR3 coding sequence is TGTGCCAGCAGCCCTGCTAGACAGGCCTACGAGCAGTACTTC. Translating it yields CASSPARQAYEQYF.

The rearrangement links TRBV29-1 to TRBJ1-1, with 8 nucleotides matching TRBD1. The CDR3 runs 13 residues. Unmatched junction bases numbered 7, after V lost 6 bases and J lost 4 bases. Looked up from germline, CDR1 is SQVTM and CDR2 is ANQGSEA. CDR3 nucleotide sequence: TGCAGCGTGCAAGGACAGGGCGCCACTGAAGCTTTCTTT. Translation gives CSVQGQGATEAFF.

The rearrangement links TRBV6-1 to TRBJ2-7, with a possible D match to TRBD2 (6 bases). Germline CDR1 MNHNS, CDR2 SASEGT. The CDR3 spans 12 residues. The ends were cut back, 2 bases at V and 11 bases at J, with 13 bases in the middle. The CDR3 sequence is CASSERLSGEYF. CDR3 DNA sequence: TGTGCCAGCAGTGAACGGTTGTCGGGGGAGTACTTC.

The gene calls are TRBV5-1 and TRBJ1-1; tentatively, D is TRBD1 (5 bases). This CDR3 region has 15 residues. CDR1 SGHRS and CDR2 YFSETQ come from the germline V gene. Trimming left V 4 bases short and J 0 bases short, with 13 bases between. Written as DNA, the CDR3 is TGCGCCAGCAGCCCATCCGGGGGTATGAACACTGAAGCTTTCTTT. Its protein product is CASSPSGGMNTEAFF.